The T cell receptor (beta chain) described here comes from a study of T and B cells in COVID-19 patients. Whole-study context: Blood was sampled from COVID-19 patients who were either actively infected or recovered.

Study observations and caveats: Of about 2,500 TCR clusters found only in the recovered cohort, a few dozen had low generation probability. Patients with COVID-19 reportedly showed strongly skewed T cell receptor beta variable and joining gene usage.

Blood genomic DNA input for TRB amplification was 250-500 ng. By share of the sample, this clonotype is medium-sized. What it binds is not known. TRB rearrangements were amplified by multiplex PCR with BIOMED2 TRB-A/B primers. TCRdb re-called the multiplex PCR reads with MiXCR, one entry per CDR3 protein. Seen here are several thousand distinct CDR3 sequences, roughly 30% observed once, and the top ten hold roughly 17%. What was sequenced was blood. The sequence derives from a human donor with active COVID-19.

The DNA for the CDR3 is TGTGCCAGTACCCGCGGGGGGACAACCTACAATGAGCAGTTCTTC. Its translation: CASTRGGTTYNEQFF. This chain uses TRBV19 with TRBJ2-1; 8 bases are shared with TRBD2. CDR3 length: 15 residues. Looked up from germline, CDR1 is LNHDA and CDR2 is SQIVND (reference sequence). Trimming at V came to 7 bases and at J to 2 bases, leaving 7 bases not matched to a gene.